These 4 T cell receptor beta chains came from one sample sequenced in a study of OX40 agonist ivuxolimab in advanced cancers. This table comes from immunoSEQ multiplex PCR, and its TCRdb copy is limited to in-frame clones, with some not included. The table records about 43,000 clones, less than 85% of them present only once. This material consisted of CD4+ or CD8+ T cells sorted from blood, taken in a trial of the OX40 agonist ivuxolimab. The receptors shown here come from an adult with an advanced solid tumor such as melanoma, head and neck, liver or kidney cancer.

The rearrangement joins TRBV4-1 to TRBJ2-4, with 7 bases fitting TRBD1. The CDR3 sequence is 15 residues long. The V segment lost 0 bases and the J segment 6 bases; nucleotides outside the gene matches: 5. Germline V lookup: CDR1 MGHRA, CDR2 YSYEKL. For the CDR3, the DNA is TGCGCCAGCAGCCAAGATGAGACAGGGACAAACATTCAGTACTTC. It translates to CASSQDETGTNIQYF.

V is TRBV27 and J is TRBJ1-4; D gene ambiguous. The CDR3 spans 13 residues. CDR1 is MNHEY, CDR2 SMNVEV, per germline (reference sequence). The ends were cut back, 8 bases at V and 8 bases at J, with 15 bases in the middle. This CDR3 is CASSFWEGEKLFF. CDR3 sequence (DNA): TGTGCCAGCTCCTTTTGGGAGGGAGAAAAACTGTTTTTT.

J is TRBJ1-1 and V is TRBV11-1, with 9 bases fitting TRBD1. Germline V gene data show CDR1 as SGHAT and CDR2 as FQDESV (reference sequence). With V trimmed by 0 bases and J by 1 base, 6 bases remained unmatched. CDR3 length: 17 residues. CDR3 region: CASSLAPGTGSNTEAFF. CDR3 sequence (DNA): TGTGCCAGCAGCTTAGCGCCGGGGACAGGGTCGAACACTGAAGCTTTCTTT. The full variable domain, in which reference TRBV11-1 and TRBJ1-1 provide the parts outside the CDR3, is EAEVAQSPRYKITEKSQAVAFWCDPISGHATLYWYRQILGQGPELLVQFQDESVVDDSQLPKDRFSAERLKGVDSTLKIQPAELGDSAMYLCASSLAPGTGSNTEAFFGQGTRLTVV.

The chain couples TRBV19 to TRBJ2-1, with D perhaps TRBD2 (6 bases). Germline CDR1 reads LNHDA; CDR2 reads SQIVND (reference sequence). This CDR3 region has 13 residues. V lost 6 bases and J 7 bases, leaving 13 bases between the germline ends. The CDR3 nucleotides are TGTGCCAGTAGATGGTTAAGCGGGAATGAGCAGTTCTTC. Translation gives CASRWLSGNEQFF. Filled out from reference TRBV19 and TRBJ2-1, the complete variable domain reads DGGITQSPKYLFRKEGQNVTLSCEQNLNHDAMYWYRQDPGQGLRLIYYSQIVNDFQKGDIAEGYSVSREKKESFPLTVTSAQKNPTAFYLCASRWLSGNEQFFGPGTRLTVL.